Shown below are 22 T cell receptor beta chains from a single sample sequenced in a study of cytotoxic CD8 clonotypes in ibrutinib-treated CLL. Libraries were prepared by immunoSEQ multiplex PCR; TCRdb keeps only in-frame clonotypes and omits some of them. Seen here are hundreds of thousands of clones, approximately 75% observed once, and the top ten hold more than 9.5%. The starting material was PBMCs, obtained after 12 months of ibrutinib treatment. These receptors all stem from a human donor with chronic lymphocytic leukemia.

CDR3 loop: CASSLVGGLNTDTQYF. CDR3 nucleotide sequence: TGTGCCAGCAGCTTAGTAGGTGGACTAAACACAGATACGCAGTATTTT. This chain joins TRBV7-2 and TRBJ2-3; D might be TRBD2 (6 bases). The V end was cut by 1 base, the J end by 2 bases, with 13 bases between. This CDR3 spans 16 amino acids. The germline CDR1 and CDR2 sequences are SGHTA and FQGNSA.

This chain uses TRBV5-6 with TRBJ2-7; D might be TRBD2 (5 bases). The germline V and J ends were trimmed by 4 bases and 4 bases, with 21 bases remaining between them. CDR1 and CDR2 from the germline V gene are SGHDT and YYEEEE. The CDR3 is 16 residues long. In nucleotides, the CDR3 is TGTGCCAGCAGCCTGAACCTGGCTCTCGGCGGGTACGAGCAGTACTTC. It yields the protein CASSLNLALGGYEQYF.

A few counts support this clone. The chain joins TRBV7-2 to TRBJ1-5; possible D gene TRBD1, 6 bases. This CDR3 has 12 amino acids. Germline assignment: CDR1 SGHTA and CDR2 FQGNSA. V was cut by 4 bases and J by 8 bases, with 9 bases left in between. CDR3 DNA: TGTGCCAGCAGCTCAACAGGGAAGCCCCAGCATTTT. Protein: CASSSTGKPQHF.

The chain joins TRBV5-8 to TRBJ1-4; D is unclear. The germline V and J ends were trimmed by 1 base and 6 bases, with 7 bases remaining between them. CDR1 SGHTS and CDR2 YDEGEE come from the germline V gene. The CDR3 has 13 residues. The CDR3 protein is CASSLWGYEKLFF. CDR3 DNA: TGTGCCAGCAGCTTGTGGGGTTATGAAAAACTGTTTTTT.

The V gene is TRBV7-9, the J gene TRBJ2-3; maybe TRBD2 (6 bases). The CDR3 extends over 18 amino acids. The V end lost 4 bases, the J end lost 8 bases, and 28 bases lay between the germline ends. Germline CDR1 SEHNR, CDR2 FQNEAQ (reference sequence). The CDR3 loop reads CASSSVGILAGPPVTQYF. As DNA, the CDR3 is TGTGCCAGCAGCTCCGTGGGGATACTAGCAGGACCCCCCGTTACGCAGTATTTT.

This clone was picked up a small number of times. This sequence joins TRBV6-1 and TRBJ2-3; D is possibly TRBD2 (6 bases). The CDR3 length is 13 residues. CDR1 is MNHNS and CDR2 is SASEGT in the germline V gene. Trimming removed 4 bases at V and 2 bases at J, with 7 bases between. DNA of the CDR3: TGTGCCAGCAGTGTAGCGGACACAGATACGCAGTATTTT. Residues: CASSVADTDTQYF.

V gene TRBV13 combines with J gene TRBJ2-1; D not resolved. V was pared by 6 bases and J by 0 bases, with 9 bases between. Germline assignment: CDR1 PRHDT and CDR2 FYEKMQ (reference sequence). The CDR3 runs to 14 residues. This CDR3 is CASSAESSYNEQFF. Written as DNA, the CDR3 is TGTGCCAGCAGTGCGGAGAGCTCCTACAATGAGCAGTTCTTC.

V gene TRBV7-2 combines with J gene TRBJ1-1, with TRBD1 identical over 8 bases. The CDR3 sequence is 14 residues long. Germline lookup yields CDR1 SGHTA and CDR2 FQGNSA. V lost 0 bases, J lost 5 bases, and 2 bases stayed unmatched. The chain's CDR3 is CASSLARDRTEAFF. CDR3 in DNA: TGTGCCAGCAGCTTAGCGCGGGACAGGACTGAAGCTTTCTTT.

This chain connects TRBV19 to TRBJ2-1; TRBD1 or TRBD2 may be the D gene (6 bases each). This CDR3 region has 13 residues. The V end was cut by 6 bases, the J end by 9 bases, with 15 bases between. CDR1 is LNHDA and CDR2 is SQIVND in the germline V gene (reference sequence). This chain's CDR3 is CASRLTGGGEQFF. CDR3 bases: TGTGCCAGTAGGTTAACTGGAGGGGGTGAGCAGTTCTTC.

The genes are TRBV7-3 and TRBJ1-2; D remains ambiguous. CDR1 SGHTA and CDR2 FQGTGA come from the germline V gene. The CDR3 has 13 residues. Trimming stripped 5 bases from V and 1 base from J, with 8 bases between. The CDR3 loop is CASSPSFNYGYTF. The CDR3 DNA sequence: TGTGCCAGCAGCCCAAGTTTTAACTATGGCTACACCTTC.

The J gene is TRBJ2-5, the V gene TRBV18; 9 positions match TRBD1. The germline CDR1 and CDR2 sequences are KGHSH and LQKENI. Trimming at V came to 5 bases and at J to 4 bases, leaving 5 bases not matched to a gene. CDR3 length equals 14 residues. The DNA of the CDR3 is TGTGCCAGCTCAGCGGGACAGGGAAGAGAGACCCAGTACTTC. This gives the protein CASSAGQGRETQYF.

V gene TRBV18 combines with J gene TRBJ2-1; 7 positions match TRBD2. This CDR3 is built from 14 residues. V gave up 3 bases and J gave up 6 bases; unmatched junction bases: 5. Germline CDR1 is KGHSH and CDR2 is LQKENI. In DNA, the CDR3 is TGTGCCAGCTCACCGGGGGGGGGAGTCAATGAGCAGTTCTTC. Protein product: CASSPGGGVNEQFF.

The gene calls are TRBV18 and TRBJ2-3; D call uncertain. The V end lost 0 bases, the J end lost 11 bases, and 12 bases lay between the germline ends. The CDR3 is 13 residues long. Per germline, CDR1 KGHSH and CDR2 LQKENI. CDR3 amino acids: CASSPPPDSLQYF. In nucleotides, the CDR3 is TGTGCCAGCTCACCACCCCCAGACTCATTGCAGTATTTT.

The chain has TRBV5-1 and TRBJ2-3; TRBD1 is a possible D gene (6 bases). Between the trimmed V and J ends, which lost 2 bases and 2 bases, there was a span of 18 bases. This CDR3 spans 17 amino acids. Germline assignment: CDR1 SGHRS and CDR2 YFSETQ. CDR3 residues: CASSFSPQGPFTDTQYF. CDR3 nucleotide sequence: TGCGCCAGCAGCTTTTCCCCACAGGGCCCTTTCACAGATACGCAGTATTTT.

This clone was counted at least ten times. The V call is TRBV7-8, the J call TRBJ2-7, with D possibly being TRBD1 (8 bases). CDR3 length: 16 amino acids. Between the trimmed V and J ends, which lost 2 bases and 3 bases, there was a span of 17 bases. The V gene's germline CDR1 is SGHVS and CDR2 FQNEAQ. Here the CDR3 DNA reads TGTGCCAGCAGCTTACAGGGGGGGACAGGTTACTACGAGCAGTACTTC. Translation gives CASSLQGGTGYYEQYF.

This clone was counted once. CDR3 in amino acids: CASSPGTAGYTEAFF. Here the CDR3 DNA reads TGTGCCAGCAGTCCAGGGACAGCGGGGTACACTGAAGCTTTCTTT. The chain combines TRBV27 with TRBJ1-1; 7 bases fit TRBD1. The germline CDR1 and CDR2 sequences are MNHEY and SMNVEV (reference sequence). V lost 5 bases and J lost 3; bases outside the gene matches: 9. There are 15 residues in the CDR3.

The V and J genes are TRBV28 and TRBJ2-1, with unresolved D. CDR1 is MDHEN and CDR2 is SYDVKM in the germline V gene. The V and J ends lost 5 bases and 0 bases respectively, with 11 bases between them. The CDR3 runs 15 residues. The CDR3 DNA sequence: TGTGCCAGCAGTCTCCAGGTGGCCTCCTACAATGAGCAGTTCTTC. Translating it yields CASSLQVASYNEQFF.

The rearrangement links TRBV19 to TRBJ2-5; D may be TRBD2 (7 bases). CDR3 length: 14 residues. V was pared by 6 bases and J by 4 bases, with 15 bases between. Germline V gene data show CDR1 as LNHDA and CDR2 as SQIVND (reference sequence). The CDR3 loop is CASSAGASGETQYF. The DNA for the CDR3 is TGTGCCAGTAGCGCGGGGGCTTCTGGAGAGACCCAGTACTTC.

This clone was detected a few times. V usage is TRBV7-9 and J usage is TRBJ2-7; possible D gene TRBD2, 5 bases. The CDR3 is 10 amino acids. Looked up from germline, CDR1 is SEHNR and CDR2 is FQNEAQ (reference sequence). The germline V and J ends were trimmed by 4 bases and 7 bases, with 5 bases remaining between them. The CDR3 sequence is CASSSGEQYF. CDR3 nucleotide sequence: TGTGCCAGCAGCTCGGGGGAGCAGTACTTC.

The sample holds a few counts of this clone. This chain connects TRBV6-5 to TRBJ2-5, with D perhaps assigned TRBD1 or TRBD2 (5 bases each). Deletions cut 6 bases from V and 2 bases from J, with 13 bases between. This CDR3 comprises 14 residues. Germline CDR1 is MNHEY and CDR2 is SVGAGI. The CDR3 nucleotides are TGTGCCAGCAGGGCCGGGACGGGACAAGAGACCCAGTACTTC. Encoded protein: CASRAGTGQETQYF.

The V gene is TRBV19, the J gene TRBJ2-1; D possibly uses TRBD1 or TRBD2 (5 bases each). V lost 1 base, J lost 6 bases, and 10 bases lay in between. In germline, CDR1 is LNHDA, CDR2 SQIVND (reference sequence). The CDR3 has 14 amino acids. The CDR3 sequence: CASSIGDRFNEQFF. CDR3 in DNA: TGTGCCAGTAGTATAGGGGACCGATTCAATGAGCAGTTCTTC.

The gene calls are TRBV29-1 and TRBJ1-2; 11 bases fit TRBD1. The CDR3 loop spans 13 amino acids. The trim removed 7 bases at V and 4 bases at J, leaving 5 bases unmatched. From germline, CDR1 is SQVTM and CDR2 ANQGSEA. CDR3 in DNA: TGCAGCGCCCGGACAGGGGGCGTCTATGGCTACACCTTC. Translation: CSARTGGVYGYTF.